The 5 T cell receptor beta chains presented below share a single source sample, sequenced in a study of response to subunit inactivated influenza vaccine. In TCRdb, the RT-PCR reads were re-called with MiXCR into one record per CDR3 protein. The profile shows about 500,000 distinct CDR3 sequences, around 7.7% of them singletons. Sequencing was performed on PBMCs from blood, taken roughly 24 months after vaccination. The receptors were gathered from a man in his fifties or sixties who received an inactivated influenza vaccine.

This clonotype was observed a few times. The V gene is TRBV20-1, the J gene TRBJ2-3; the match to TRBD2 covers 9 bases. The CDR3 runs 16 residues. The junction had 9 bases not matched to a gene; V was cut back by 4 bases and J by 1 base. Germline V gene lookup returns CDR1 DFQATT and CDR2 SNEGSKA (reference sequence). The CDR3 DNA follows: TGCAGTGCTAATAGCGCTAGCGGGATACGCACAGATACGCAGTATTTT. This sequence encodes CSANSASGIRTDTQYF.

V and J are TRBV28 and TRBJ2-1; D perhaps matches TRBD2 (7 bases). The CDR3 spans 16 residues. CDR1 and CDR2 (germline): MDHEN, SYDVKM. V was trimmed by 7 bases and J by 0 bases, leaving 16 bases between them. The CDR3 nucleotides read TGTGCCAGCAAGAAGGGGGGGGGCAGCTCCTACAATGAGCAGTTCTTC. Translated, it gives CASKKGGGSSYNEQFF. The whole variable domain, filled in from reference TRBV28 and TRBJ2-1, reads DVKVTQSSRYLVKRTGEKVFLECVQDMDHENMFWYRQDPGLGLRLIYFSYDVKMKEKGDIPEGYSVSREKKERFSLILESASTNQTSMYLCASKKGGGSSYNEQFFGPGTRLTVL.

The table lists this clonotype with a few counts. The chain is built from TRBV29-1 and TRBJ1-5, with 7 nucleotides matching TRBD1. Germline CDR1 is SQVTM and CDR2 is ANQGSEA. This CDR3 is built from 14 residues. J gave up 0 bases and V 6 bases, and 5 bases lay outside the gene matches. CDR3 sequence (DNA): TGCAGCGTGGCGGGGGACAGTAGCAATCAGCCCCAGCATTTT. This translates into CSVAGDSSNQPQHF.

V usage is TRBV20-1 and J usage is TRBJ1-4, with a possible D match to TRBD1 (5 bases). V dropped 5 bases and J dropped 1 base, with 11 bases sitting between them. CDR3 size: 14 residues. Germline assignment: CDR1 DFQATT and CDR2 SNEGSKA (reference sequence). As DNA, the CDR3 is TGCAGTGCTGACGGGGGACGAACTAATGAAAAACTGTTTTTT. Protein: CSADGGRTNEKLFF.

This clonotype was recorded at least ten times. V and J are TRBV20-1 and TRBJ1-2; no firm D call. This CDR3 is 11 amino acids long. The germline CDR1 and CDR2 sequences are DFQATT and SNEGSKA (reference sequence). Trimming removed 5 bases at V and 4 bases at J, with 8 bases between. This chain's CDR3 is CSAPVIYGYTF. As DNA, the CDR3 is TGCAGTGCTCCCGTTATCTATGGCTACACCTTC.